This is a list of T cell receptor beta chains from one sample in a study of T-cell memory formation after mild COVID-19. TCRdb analysed the 5' RACE reads with MiXCR anew, one entry per CDR3 protein. Of some 210,000 distinct CDR3 sequences in the sample, about 18% were seen once. Sample: PBMCs or a T cell subset sorted from them (not recorded which). Every receptor here comes from an adult woman who had mild COVID-19 (a few samples of this study predate the infection). Cell type and time point are not known. Both conserved end residues are part of each CDR3. Each record gives: V gene, clone size, J gene, D gene, CDR3 protein, CDR3 DNA. A D gene is named only where the DNA matches it firmly. Clone size is shown for a subset of rows, as once, few, many or a class of expanded clone.

TRBV12-3/TRBV12-4	few	TRBJ2-3	.	CASTKGWTDTQYF	TGTGCCAGCACCAAGGGGTGGACAGATACGCAGTATTTT
TRBV12-5	.	TRBJ1-2	TRBD1	CASGLVPIAGGRANYGYTF	TGTGCTAGTGGTTTGGTACCTATTGCAGGGGGCCGAGCTAACTATGGCTACACCTTC
TRBV5-1	.	TRBJ2-5	.	CASSLGGAGQETQYF	TGCGCCAGCAGCTTGGGGGGAGCCGGACAAGAGACCCAGTACTTC
TRBV10-3	.	TRBJ2-7	.	CAISGGSHEQYF	TGTGCCATCAGTGGGGGCTCCCACGAGCAGTACTTC
TRBV5-1	few	TRBJ1-2	.	CASSPTAINYGYTF	TGCGCCAGCAGCCCGACAGCGATTAACTATGGCTACACCTTC
TRBV7-2	.	TRBJ1-2	TRBD1	CASSMDRDYGYTF	TGTGCCAGCAGCATGGACAGGGACTATGGCTACACCTTC
TRBV29-1	.	TRBJ2-1	.	CSPLLVGWGSYNEQFF	TGCAGCCCCCTTCTCGTAGGGTGGGGCTCCTACAATGAGCAGTTCTTC
TRBV12-3/TRBV12-4	few	TRBJ1-1	.	CASSFPKGKAFF	TGTGCCAGCAGTTTCCCCAAAGGCAAAGCTTTCTTT
TRBV10-3	.	TRBJ2-7	.	CAISEDREAYEQYF	TGTGCCATCAGTGAGGACAGGGAGGCCTACGAGCAGTACTTC
TRBV29-1	.	TRBJ1-1	.	CSVWGSNTEAFF	TGCAGCGTTTGGGGCTCGAACACTGAAGCTTTCTTT
TRBV4-1	.	TRBJ1-2	.	CASSQDSQTANYGYTF	TGCGCCAGCAGCCAAGATTCCCAGACAGCTAACTATGGCTACACCTTC
TRBV20-1	.	TRBJ1-6	TRBD1	CSARDREGNSPLHF	TGCAGTGCCCGAGACAGGGAGGGTAATTCACCCCTCCACTTT
TRBV13	few	TRBJ2-7	.	CASSRTISYEQYF	TGTGCCAGCAGCCGGACGATTTCCTACGAGCAGTACTTC
TRBV5-6	few	TRBJ2-3	TRBD2	CASSLVLAETTDTQYF	TGTGCCAGCAGCTTGGTTCTAGCGGAGACCACAGATACGCAGTATTTT
TRBV5-1	many	TRBJ1-1	.	CASSTDVNTEAFF	TGCGCCAGCAGCACTGATGTGAACACTGAAGCTTTCTTT
TRBV9	few	TRBJ2-5	.	CASRQETQYF	TGTGCCAGCAGGCAAGAGACCCAGTACTTC
TRBV7-3	few	TRBJ2-3	TRBD2	CASSLSPSGGPDTQYF	TGTGCCAGCAGCTTATCGCCCAGCGGGGGGCCGGATACGCAGTATTTT
TRBV12-3/TRBV12-4	few	TRBJ2-1	TRBD2	CASSSPSGRKGNEQFF	TGTGCCAGCAGTTCCCCTAGCGGGAGAAAAGGCAATGAGCAGTTCTTC
TRBV5-1	few	TRBJ2-3	TRBD1	CASSPIGTGGTDTQYF	TGCGCCAGCAGCCCCATAGGGACAGGAGGAACAGATACGCAGTATTTT
TRBV12-3/TRBV12-4	.	TRBJ2-5	.	CASSSRGVGQETQYF	TGTGCCAGCAGTTCTAGGGGGGTTGGGCAAGAGACCCAGTACTTC
TRBV10-3	many	TRBJ2-7	.	CAISDTSYEQYF	TGTGCCATCAGTGATACGAGCTACGAGCAGTACTTC
TRBV20-1	few	TRBJ2-3	TRBD2	CSAGASGRTDTQYF	TGCAGTGCTGGTGCTAGCGGACGCACAGATACGCAGTATTTT
TRBV20-1	.	TRBJ1-2	.	CSARETGHGYTF	TGCAGTGCTAGAGAGACAGGACATGGCTACACCTTC
TRBV7-4	.	TRBJ1-5	.	CARSPGGWRCNQPQHF	TGTGCCAGATCACCCGGTGGGTGGAGGTGCAATCAGCCCCAGCATTTT
TRBV20-1	.	TRBJ1-1	.	CSARGGTEAFF	TGCAGTGCTAGGGGGGGAACTGAAGCTTTCTTT
TRBV6-6	many	TRBJ1-6	TRBD1	CASSYGDRGGWNSPLHF	TGTGCCAGCAGTTACGGGGACAGGGGTGGGTGGAATTCACCCCTCCACTTT
TRBV7-2	many	TRBJ2-3	.	CASSLWLTDTQYF	TGTGCCAGCAGCTTATGGCTGACAGATACGCAGTATTTT
TRBV4-3	.	TRBJ2-7	.	CASSQVRNPTYEQYF	TGCGCCAGCAGCCAAGTGAGGAACCCGACCTACGAGCAGTACTTC
TRBV5-1	few	TRBJ2-3	TRBD2	CASSLASGDGRDTQYF	TGCGCCAGCAGCTTGGCCAGCGGGGACGGAAGAGATACGCAGTATTTT
TRBV9	.	TRBJ1-3	.	CASSVDPNASGNTIYF	TGTGCCAGCAGCGTAGACCCAAATGCCTCTGGAAACACCATATATTTT
TRBV11-1	few	TRBJ2-1	.	CASSILSGVYNEQFF	TGTGCCAGCAGCATACTATCCGGGGTGTACAATGAGCAGTTCTTC
TRBV30	.	TRBJ2-7	.	CAWGSGTLREQYF	TGTGCCTGGGGATCCGGGACTTTGAGGGAGCAGTACTTC
TRBV6-6	.	TRBJ1-4	TRBD1	CASTIDRGGEKLFF	TGTGCCAGCACAATCGACAGGGGAGGTGAAAAACTGTTTTTT
TRBV18	few	TRBJ2-1	.	CASSPAGQNTNEQFF	TGTGCCAGCTCACCAGCGGGGCAGAATACCAATGAGCAGTTCTTC
TRBV7-7	.	TRBJ2-6	.	CASSPGTATGANVLTF	TGTGCCAGCAGCCCCGGGACTGCCACTGGGGCCAACGTCCTGACTTTC
TRBV28	.	TRBJ2-3	.	CASSFFTGTDTQYF	TGTGCCAGCAGTTTTTTTACAGGCACAGATACGCAGTATTTT
TRBV7-2	many	TRBJ1-5	.	CASTEGGTQPQHF	TGTGCCAGCACGGAGGGGGGGACACAGCCCCAGCATTTT
TRBV12-3/TRBV12-4	few	TRBJ1-1	.	CASRGRGNTEAFF	TGTGCCAGCAGGGGTAGGGGGAACACTGAAGCTTTCTTT
TRBV5-1	.	TRBJ1-5	.	CASSLRDGGQPQHF	TGCGCCAGCAGCTTGCGGGACGGCGGACAGCCCCAGCATTTT
TRBV6-2/TRBV6-3	once	TRBJ2-5	.	CASSSHGTVSRTQYF	TGTGCCAGCAGTTCTCACGGGACCGTAAGCAGGACCCAGTACTTC
TRBV27	.	TRBJ2-1	TRBD2	CASSSRVGLAGAYNEQFF	TGTGCCAGCAGTTCCCGCGTCGGACTAGCGGGAGCCTACAATGAGCAGTTCTTC
TRBV5-1	few	TRBJ2-2	.	CASSLVVVANTGELFF	TGCGCCAGCAGCTTGGTAGTTGTCGCGAACACCGGGGAGCTGTTTTTT
TRBV18	.	TRBJ1-1	.	CASSAGRSPMNTEAFF	TGTGCCAGCTCGGCGGGACGGTCACCTATGAACACTGAAGCTTTCTTT
TRBV6-5	once	TRBJ1-5	.	CASSIHRDTNQPQHF	TGTGCCAGCAGTATACACCGGGACACCAATCAGCCCCAGCATTTT
TRBV7-2	many	TRBJ2-7	TRBD2	CASSTSLAVSARGQYF	TGTGCCAGCTCAACTTCTCTAGCGGTCAGCGCCCGGGGGCAGTACTTC
TRBV4-3	few	TRBJ2-1	.	CASSRRGNNEQFF	TGCGCCAGCAGCCGGAGGGGGAACAATGAGCAGTTCTTC
TRBV7-2	many	TRBJ1-2	.	CASSLTGVDSTF	TGTGCCAGCAGCTTAACGGGGGTTGATTCCACCTTC
TRBV4-2	few	TRBJ2-3	TRBD2	CASSHEAGGTDTQYF	TGTGCCAGCAGCCACGAAGCGGGGGGCACAGATACGCAGTATTTT
TRBV12-3/TRBV12-4	.	TRBJ2-7	.	CASSLTLAREQYF	TGTGCCAGCAGTTTAACACTAGCAAGGGAGCAGTACTTC
TRBV4-1	few	TRBJ2-7	TRBD1	CASSLNQGQGISEQYF	TGCGCCAGCAGCCTCAATCAGGGACAGGGAATCTCCGAGCAGTACTTC
TRBV7-9	.	TRBJ1-1	TRBD1	CASSLAVQGVSTEAFF	TGTGCCAGCAGCTTAGCTGTACAGGGGGTATCGACTGAAGCTTTCTTT
TRBV5-1	.	TRBJ2-3	TRBD2	CASSPGTSGGPRADTQYF	TGCGCCAGCAGCCCCGGGACTAGCGGGGGGCCGAGGGCAGATACGCAGTATTTT
TRBV20-1	.	TRBJ1-1	TRBD1	CSANQGQGGSTEAFF	TGCAGTGCTAATCAGGGACAGGGAGGATCCACTGAAGCTTTCTTT
TRBV15	.	TRBJ2-3	.	CATSRDRGSDTQYF	TGTGCCACCAGCAGAGATCGGGGGTCAGATACGCAGTATTTT
TRBV7-8	.	TRBJ2-7	TRBD2	CASRLGVSSGHEQYF	TGTGCCAGCAGATTAGGAGTGTCTAGCGGGCACGAGCAGTACTTC
TRBV12-3/TRBV12-4	.	TRBJ1-2	.	CASRRGDGNYGYTF	TGTGCCAGCAGACGGGGGGATGGTAACTATGGCTACACCTTC
TRBV5-5	many	TRBJ2-5	.	CASSPKGGEVRTQYF	TGTGCCAGCAGCCCGAAGGGGGGCGAGGTTCGGACCCAGTACTTC
TRBV24-1	few	TRBJ2-3	TRBD1	CATSDSPATGASTDTQYF	TGTGCCACCAGTGATTCCCCCGCGACAGGGGCTAGCACAGATACGCAGTATTTT
TRBV30	.	TRBJ1-1	.	CAWSAGHSNTEAFF	TGTGCCTGGAGTGCGGGACACTCCAACACTGAAGCTTTCTTT
TRBV6-2/TRBV6-3	few	TRBJ2-7	.	CASLTRQGYEQYF	TGTGCCAGCCTGACGAGACAAGGCTACGAGCAGTACTTC